This T cell receptor (beta chain) is from a study of cytomegalovirus exposure and HLA in healthy donors. Study details: Out of fewer than 500 genotyped donors, less than 90% belonged to the Caucasian-associated ancestry cluster.

The PCR employed 60 Vbeta primers together with 13 Jbeta primers. Sequencing used immunoSEQ multiplex PCR; TCRdb keeps in-frame clones, though not all of them. Among some 98,000 clones listed, about 76% were seen once. CDR3 length equals 15 residues. Germline lookup yields CDR1 SNHLY and CDR2 FYNNEI. V gene TRBV2 combines with J gene TRBJ2-5; 10 bases align to TRBD1. The end of the DNA aligns better with TRBJ2-7, so the J call may be wrong. The source is a human donor in good health. The sample was PBMCs. CDR3 sequence reads: CASSARDRGRGEQYF. CDR3 sequence (DNA): TGTGCCAGCAGCGCTCGGGACAGGGGACGCGGCGAGCAGTACTTC.